This TCR beta chain was sequenced in a study of T cells in Graves' hyperthyroidism and ophthalmopathy (dated by TCRdb to 2018 to 2020). Context from the whole study: Peripheral blood was sampled at the time of initial diagnosis, prior to any treatment. To identify TCR V-J signatures that set the groups apart, the researchers used a discovery cohort of more than 95 patients, made up of approximately 43 with Graves' ophthalmopathy and some 58 with stable Graves' hyperthyroidism. Whether ophthalmopathy could be predicted prospectively was tested in an independent validation cohort made up of fewer than 20 hyperthyroidism patients plus 17 patients who later progressed to ophthalmopathy. The 90 to 100 discovery patients were randomly split 7:3 into training and test sets. The study also compared thyroid tissue and blood T-cell repertoires from over 5 Graves' hyperthyroidism patients. After blood sampling, hyperthyroidism patients were treated with methimazole at a starting dose of 30 mg daily, and ophthalmopathy patients were treated with high-dose intravenous methylprednisolone. The paper reports TCR Vbeta CDR3 sequencing of more than 120 peripheral blood samples: under 45 ophthalmopathy, some 80 hyperthyroidism and 17 progressor patients.

Ophthalmopathy patients had moderately to severely active disease, with a Clinical Activity Score of 3 or more, a NOSPECS grade of 4 or more, and a disease duration of less than 3 months. Any patient with an uncontrolled infection, another autoimmune disease, pregnancy or lactation was excluded. Diagnoses were based on clinical symptoms, serum thyroxine and TRAb, thyroid ultrasound and orbital computed tomography. PBMCs were isolated from 8 to 10 ml of fresh peripheral blood by Ficoll-Paque density gradient centrifugation. Total RNA was extracted using Trizol reagent, and RNA quality was assessed on an Agilent 2100 Bioanalyzer. The trim is 6 bases for V and 0 bases for J, with a gap of 12 bases between the germline ends. The CDR3 measures 15 amino acids from cysteine to phenylalanine. Only the CDR3 DNA stays, 45 bases, in frame from base 1. The germline V gene encodes CDR1 MNHNS and CDR2 SASEGT. This clonotype was seen ten or more times. What antigen it recognizes has not been identified. Base quality data are lacking; no much larger clone is found one base away.

General findings and caveats noted by the study authors: Sample size was not statistically predetermined, and blinding of investigators to group allocation was not performed. During validation, the model predicted progression to ophthalmopathy a median of around 6 months ahead of onset, with roughly 65% sensitivity and almost 75% specificity. Ophthalmopathy was separated from stable hyperthyroidism by a 13 V-J signature model, with approximately 89% sensitivity and about 81% specificity obtained in cross-validation and 80%/75% obtained in testing. Most expanded thyroid clonotypes (frequency above 0.001) were also detected in blood, a finding suggesting that blood repertoires may reflect thyroid immune responses.

Amplification of TCR beta CDR3 regions was carried out from RNA transcripts. For the first round of RT-PCR on the TCR CDR3, the HTBI primer set was used together with the Qiagen OneStep RT-PCR kit. The libraries were constructed in a second round of multiplex PCR and then size-selected and purified. Sequencing of the libraries was done on an Illumina HiSeq2000 using paired-end 100 bp reads. In the source study's methods: SOAPnuke was used to process the raw data, removing reads that contained adapters or uncalled bases, had a mean Phred below 15, or lacked an exact match to the constant primer or identifier. COPE v1.2.5 was used to merge high-quality paired reads, and clonotypes were defined as unique nucleotide sequences. MiTCR v1.1 was used to align clonotypes to the IMGT TRBV, TRBD and TRBJ reference segments. The analysis was restricted to V-J combinations with a frequency above 0.0001, which together covered 98% to 99.2% of the repertoires. A TCS score was defined as the ratio between F50 (clonal expansion) and ExV (chaos), using BLOSUM62-based TCRdist between CDR3 peptides within each V-J. Welch's t-statistics and random forest reduced 500 to 550 V-J features to 10 to 15, which were used in a naive Bayes classifier (R e1071). Using fastp at Q25 and MiXCR, TCRdb reprocessed the public reads and kept productive beta chains. Records with the same CDR3 protein are collapsed into one entry carrying the most frequent genes and DNA. TCRdb assigned the V and J calls; the authors' analysis was not used. For this sample the table gives roughly 350,000 distinct CDR3 sequences, of which roughly 13% were detected only once. The ten largest clones add up to about 37% of the sample.

The clonotype comes from a woman in her forties with Graves' ophthalmopathy. The material sequenced was blood. The chain was built from TRBV6-1 and TRBJ1-5, with no confident D gene call. The CDR3 reads CASRLEVYSNQPQHF. The DNA sequence reads TGTGCCAGCAGACTAGAAGTATATAGCAATCAGCCCCAGCATTTT.